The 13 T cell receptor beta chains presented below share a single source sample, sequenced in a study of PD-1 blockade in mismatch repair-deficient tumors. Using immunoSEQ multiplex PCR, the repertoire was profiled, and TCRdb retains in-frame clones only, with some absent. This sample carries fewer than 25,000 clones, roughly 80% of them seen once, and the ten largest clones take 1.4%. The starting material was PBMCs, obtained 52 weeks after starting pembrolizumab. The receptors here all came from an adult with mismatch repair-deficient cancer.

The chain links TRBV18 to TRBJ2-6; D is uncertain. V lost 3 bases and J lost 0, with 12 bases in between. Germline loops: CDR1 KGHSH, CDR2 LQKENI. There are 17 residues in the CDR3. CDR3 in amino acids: CASSPQVRSSGANVLTF. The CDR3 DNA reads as TGTGCCAGCTCACCGCAGGTCCGAAGCTCTGGGGCCAACGTCCTGACTTTC.

The CDR3 here is CASSLSAGLSTEAFF. The CDR3 nucleotides read TGTGCCAGCAGCTTGTCGGCAGGGTTAAGTACTGAAGCTTTCTTT. The rearrangement uses TRBV5-4 and TRBJ1-1, with D possibly being TRBD1 (5 bases). V was cut by 1 base and J by 5 bases, with 15 bases left in between. This CDR3 spans 15 amino acids. Germline V gene sequence: CDR1 SGHNT, CDR2 YYREEE (reference sequence).

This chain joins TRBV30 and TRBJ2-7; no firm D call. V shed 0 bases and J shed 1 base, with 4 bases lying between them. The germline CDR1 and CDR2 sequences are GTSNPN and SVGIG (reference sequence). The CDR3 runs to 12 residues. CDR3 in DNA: TGTGCCTGGAGTGTTCAATCCTACGAGCAGTACTTC. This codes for CAWSVQSYEQYF.

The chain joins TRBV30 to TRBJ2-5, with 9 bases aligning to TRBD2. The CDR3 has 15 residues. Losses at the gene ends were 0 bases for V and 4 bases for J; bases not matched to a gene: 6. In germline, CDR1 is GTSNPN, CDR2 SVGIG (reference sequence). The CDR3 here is CAWSVPSGIRETQYF. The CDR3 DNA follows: TGTGCCTGGAGTGTACCTAGCGGGATAAGAGAGACCCAGTACTTC.

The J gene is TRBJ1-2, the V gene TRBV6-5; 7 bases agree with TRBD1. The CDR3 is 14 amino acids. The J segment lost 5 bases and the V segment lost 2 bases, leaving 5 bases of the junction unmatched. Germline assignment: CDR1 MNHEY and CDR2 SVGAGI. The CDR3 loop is CASSYGLTGYGYTF. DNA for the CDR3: TGTGCCAGCAGTTACGGCCTGACAGGGTATGGCTACACCTTC.

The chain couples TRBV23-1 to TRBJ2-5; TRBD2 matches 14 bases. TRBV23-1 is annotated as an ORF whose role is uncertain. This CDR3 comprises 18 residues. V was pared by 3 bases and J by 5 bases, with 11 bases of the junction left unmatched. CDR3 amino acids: CASSHQTSGRALGETQYF. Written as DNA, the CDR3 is TGCGCCAGCAGTCATCAGACTAGCGGGAGGGCCCTCGGGGAGACCCAGTACTTC.

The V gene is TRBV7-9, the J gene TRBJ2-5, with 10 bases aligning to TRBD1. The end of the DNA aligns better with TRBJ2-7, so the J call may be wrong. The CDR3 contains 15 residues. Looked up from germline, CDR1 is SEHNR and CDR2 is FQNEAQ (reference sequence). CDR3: CASSAGQGDWYEQYF. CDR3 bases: TGTGCCAGCAGCGCCGGACAGGGGGACTGGTACGAGCAGTACTTC.

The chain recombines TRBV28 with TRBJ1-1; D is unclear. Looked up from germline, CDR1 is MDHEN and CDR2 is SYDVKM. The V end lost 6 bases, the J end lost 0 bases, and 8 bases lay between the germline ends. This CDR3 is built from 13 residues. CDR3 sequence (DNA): TGTGCCAGCAGATTCCCGGTGAACACTGAAGCTTTCTTT. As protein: CASRFPVNTEAFF.

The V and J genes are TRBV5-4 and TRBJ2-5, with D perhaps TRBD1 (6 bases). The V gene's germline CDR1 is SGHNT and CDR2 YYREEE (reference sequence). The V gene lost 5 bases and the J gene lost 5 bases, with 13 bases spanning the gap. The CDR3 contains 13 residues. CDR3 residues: CASRGAAQETQYF. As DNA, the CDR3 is TGTGCCAGCAGGGGGGCGGCGCAGGAGACCCAGTACTTC.

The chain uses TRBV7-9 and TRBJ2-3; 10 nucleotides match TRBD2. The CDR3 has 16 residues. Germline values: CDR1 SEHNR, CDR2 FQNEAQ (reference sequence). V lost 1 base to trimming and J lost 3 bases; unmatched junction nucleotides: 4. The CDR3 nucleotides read TGTGCCAGCAGCTTAGGACTAGCGGGCACTACAGATACGCAGTATTTT. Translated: CASSLGLAGTTDTQYF.

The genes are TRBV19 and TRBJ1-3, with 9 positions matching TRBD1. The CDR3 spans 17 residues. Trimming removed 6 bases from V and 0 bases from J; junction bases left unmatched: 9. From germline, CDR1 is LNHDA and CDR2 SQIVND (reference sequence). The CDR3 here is CASRSAGQGGSGNTIYF. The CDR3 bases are TGTGCCAGTAGAAGCGCGGGACAGGGTGGCTCTGGAAACACCATATATTTT.

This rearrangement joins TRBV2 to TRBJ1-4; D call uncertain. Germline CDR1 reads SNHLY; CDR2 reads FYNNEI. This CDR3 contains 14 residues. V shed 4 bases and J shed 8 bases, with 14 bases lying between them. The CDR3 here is CASSGYSRTEKLFF. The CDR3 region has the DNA TGTGCCAGCAGTGGGTACAGCCGTACGGAAAAACTGTTTTTT.

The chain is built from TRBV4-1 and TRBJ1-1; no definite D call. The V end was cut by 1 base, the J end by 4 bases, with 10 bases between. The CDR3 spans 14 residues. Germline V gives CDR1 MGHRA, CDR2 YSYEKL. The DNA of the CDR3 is TGCGCCAGCAGCCAAGTCGGACTTCCCACTGAAGCTTTCTTT. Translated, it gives CASSQVGLPTEAFF.